These 2 T cell receptor beta chains came from one sample sequenced in a study of blood T cell repertoires in COVID-19. Generated by immunoSEQ multiplex PCR, the TCRdb table keeps only in-frame clones and is missing some. The table includes about 60,000 clones, 85% detected once. The sequenced sample was peripheral blood. Receptor source: a human donor in a cohort sampled during active COVID-19.

In its sample, this clone was seen a few times. The genes are TRBV7-2 and TRBJ1-5; no clear D. The CDR3 covers 15 residues. Germline lookup yields CDR1 SGHTA and CDR2 FQGNSA. Trimming removed 5 bases at V and 9 bases at J, with 20 bases between. The CDR3 here is CASSPRPGEESPQHF. The CDR3 nucleotides read TGTGCCAGCAGCCCCCGGCCCGGGGAAGAATCGCCCCAGCATTTT. The variable domain in full, with the rest retrieved from reference TRBV7-2 and TRBJ1-5, is GAGVSQSPSNKVTEKGKDVELRCDPISGHTALYWYRQSLGQGLEFLIYFQGNSAPDKSGLPSDRFSAERTGGSVSTLTIQRTQQEDSAVYLCASSPRPGEESPQHFGDGTRLSIL.

The rearrangement uses TRBV12-5 and TRBJ2-5; tentatively, D is TRBD2 (7 bases). Trimming left V 5 bases short and J 7 bases short, with 14 bases between. The CDR3 loop spans 13 amino acids. CDR1 is LGHNT, CDR2 FRNRAP, per germline. The DNA of the CDR3 is TGTGCTAGTGGTATGGGCCGGGGGGCGACCCAGTACTTC. It codes for CASGMGRGATQYF. Variable domain in full (rest from reference TRBV12-5 and TRBJ2-5): DARVTQTPRHKVTEMGQEVTMRCQPILGHNTVFWYRQTMMQGLELLAYFRNRAPLDDSGMPKDRFSAEMPDATLATLKIQPSEPRDSAVYFCASGMGRGATQYFGPGTRLLVL.